This T cell receptor beta chain appears in the sequencing data of a study of tumor and adjacent non-tumor tissue in lung cancer. The CDR3 extends over 17 amino acids. The ends were cut back, 6 bases at V and 3 bases at J, with 21 bases in the middle. The V gene's germline CDR1 is LGHNA and CDR2 YNFKEQ. RNA was extracted from bulk tissue without any cell sorting. More than 3 cm separated this lung sample from the edge of the tumor. Three rounds of nested PCR, following a modified ARM-PCR protocol, produced the TCRbeta library. TCRdb reprocessed the multiplex PCR reads with MiXCR, giving one entry per CDR3 protein. This table holds around 50,000 distinct CDR3 sequences, around 64% found once.

The chain carries TRBV4-2 and TRBJ1-5; tentatively, D is TRBD1 (5 bases). The sample comprised distant non-tumor lung tissue. This sequence was found in a woman in her seventies with non-small cell lung cancer. The CDR3 sequence is CASRPRGCSLNNQPQHF. The CDR3, as DNA: TGTGCCAGCAGACCAAGGGGATGTAGCCTTAACAATCAGCCCCAGCATTTT.